Given below is one TCR beta chain in context. These data are taken from a study of blood T cell repertoires in COVID-19. V lost 4 bases to trimming and J lost 3 bases; unmatched junction nucleotides: 4. The V gene's germline CDR1 is SGHRS and CDR2 YFSETQ. The CDR3 covers 15 residues. Data came from immunoSEQ multiplex PCR; TCRdb stores just in-frame clones and leaves some out. The sample has around 310,000 clones, approximately 88% seen once; the top ten hold more than 5%. The sequenced material came from PBMCs or T cells enriched from blood (not recorded which). The chain uses TRBV5-1 and TRBJ2-5, with TRBD2 matching 12 bases. This clonotype was sampled from a man aged 30 to 45 who had recovered from COVID-19. The CDR3 loop is CASSPTSGGEETQYF. CDR3 sequence (DNA): TGCGCCAGCAGCCCGACTAGCGGGGGCGAAGAGACCCAGTACTTC. The whole variable domain, filled in from reference TRBV5-1 and TRBJ2-5, reads KAGVTQTPRYLIKTRGQQVTLSCSPISGHRSVSWYQQTPGQGLQFLFEYFSETQRNKGNFPGRFSGRQFSNSRSEMNVSTLELGDSALYLCASSPTSGGEETQYFGPGTRLLVL.